This T cell receptor (beta chain) was observed in a study of blood T cell repertoires in COVID-19. Study information: The United States, Italy and Spain supplied acute and convalescent COVID-19 samples.

The germline V gene encodes CDR1 SGDLS and CDR2 YYNGEE. V was pared by 4 bases and J by 4 bases, with 14 bases between. The CDR3 is 14 residues long. In its sample, this clone was seen once. Libraries were prepared by immunoSEQ multiplex PCR; TCRdb keeps only in-frame clonotypes and omits some of them. The sample holds about 51,000 clones, about 82% seen once. The sequence derives from a man older than 75 with active COVID-19. The chain uses TRBV9 and TRBJ2-5; D may be TRBD2 (6 bases). The sample consisted of peripheral blood. Here the CDR3 reads CASSPPSSAETQYF. The CDR3 coding sequence is TGTGCCAGCAGCCCCCCTTCTAGCGCAGAGACCCAGTACTTC.